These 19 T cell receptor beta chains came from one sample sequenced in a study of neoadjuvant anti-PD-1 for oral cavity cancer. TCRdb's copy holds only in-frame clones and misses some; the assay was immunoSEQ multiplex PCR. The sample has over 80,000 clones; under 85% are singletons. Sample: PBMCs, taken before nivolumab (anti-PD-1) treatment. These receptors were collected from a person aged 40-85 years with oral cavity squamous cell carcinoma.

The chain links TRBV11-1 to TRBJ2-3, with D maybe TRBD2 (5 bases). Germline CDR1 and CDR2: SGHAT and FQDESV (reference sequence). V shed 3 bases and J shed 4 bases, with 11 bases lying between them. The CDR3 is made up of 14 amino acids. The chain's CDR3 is CASSFTRGADTQYF. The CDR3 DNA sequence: TGTGCCAGCAGCTTCACTAGAGGCGCAGATACGCAGTATTTT.

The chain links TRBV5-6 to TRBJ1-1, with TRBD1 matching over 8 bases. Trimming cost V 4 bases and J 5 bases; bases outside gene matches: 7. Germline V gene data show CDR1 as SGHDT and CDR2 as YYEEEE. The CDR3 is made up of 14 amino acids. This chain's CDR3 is CASSTRGPGTEAFF. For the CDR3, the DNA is TGTGCCAGCAGCACCAGGGGGCCCGGGACTGAAGCTTTCTTT.

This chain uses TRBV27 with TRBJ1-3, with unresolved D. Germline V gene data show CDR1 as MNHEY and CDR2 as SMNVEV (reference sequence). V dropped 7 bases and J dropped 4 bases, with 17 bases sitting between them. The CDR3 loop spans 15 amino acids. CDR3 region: CASTDPRRSGNTIYF. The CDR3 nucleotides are TGTGCCAGCACCGACCCCAGGAGATCCGGAAACACCATATATTTT.

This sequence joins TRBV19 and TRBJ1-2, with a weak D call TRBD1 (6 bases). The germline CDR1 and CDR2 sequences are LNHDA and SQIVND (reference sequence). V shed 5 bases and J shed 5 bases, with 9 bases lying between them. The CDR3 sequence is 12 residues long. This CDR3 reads CASSPQGYGYTF. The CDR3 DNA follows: TGTGCCAGTAGTCCCCAGGGGTATGGCTACACCTTC.

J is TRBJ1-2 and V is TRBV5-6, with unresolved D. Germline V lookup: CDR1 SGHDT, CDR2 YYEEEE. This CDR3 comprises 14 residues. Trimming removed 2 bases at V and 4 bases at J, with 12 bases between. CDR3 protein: CASSFGRVVYGYTF. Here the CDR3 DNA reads TGTGCCAGCAGCTTCGGTAGGGTCGTCTATGGCTACACCTTC.

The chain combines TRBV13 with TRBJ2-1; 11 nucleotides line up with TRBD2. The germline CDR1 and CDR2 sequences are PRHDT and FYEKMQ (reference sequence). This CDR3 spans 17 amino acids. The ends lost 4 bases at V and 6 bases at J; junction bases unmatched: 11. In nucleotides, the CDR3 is TGTGCCAGCAGCTCCCCCACACTAGCGGGAGTCATCAATGAGCAGTTCTTC. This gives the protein CASSSPTLAGVINEQFF.

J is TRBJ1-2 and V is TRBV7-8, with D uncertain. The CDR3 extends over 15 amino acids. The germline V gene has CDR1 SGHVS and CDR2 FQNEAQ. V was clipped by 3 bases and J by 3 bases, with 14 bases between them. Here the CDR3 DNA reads TGTGCCAGCAGCTTGGTTGGAGTGGGCCACTATGGCTACACCTTC. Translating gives CASSLVGVGHYGYTF.

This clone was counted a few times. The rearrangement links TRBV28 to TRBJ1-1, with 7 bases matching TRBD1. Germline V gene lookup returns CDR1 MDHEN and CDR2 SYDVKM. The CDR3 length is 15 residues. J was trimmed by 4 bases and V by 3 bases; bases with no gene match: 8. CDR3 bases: TGTGCCAGCAGTTTCGGGACAGCCTTTGGCACTGAAGCTTTCTTT. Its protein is CASSFGTAFGTEAFF.

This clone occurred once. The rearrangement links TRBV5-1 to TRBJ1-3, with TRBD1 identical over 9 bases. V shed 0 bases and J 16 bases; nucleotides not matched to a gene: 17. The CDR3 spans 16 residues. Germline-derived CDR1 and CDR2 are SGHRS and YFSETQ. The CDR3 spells CASSLETSGGQGRWYF. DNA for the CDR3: TGCGCCAGCAGCTTGGAGACTTCGGGGGGACAGGGAAGATGGTATTTT.

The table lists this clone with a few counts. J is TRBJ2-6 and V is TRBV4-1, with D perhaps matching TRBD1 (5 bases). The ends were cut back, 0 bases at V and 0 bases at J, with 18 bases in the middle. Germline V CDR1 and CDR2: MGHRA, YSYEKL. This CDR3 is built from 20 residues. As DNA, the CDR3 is TGCGCCAGCAGCCAAGATCCCCTTGACAGTCGCCGCTCTGGGGCCAACGTCCTGACTTTC. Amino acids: CASSQDPLDSRRSGANVLTF.

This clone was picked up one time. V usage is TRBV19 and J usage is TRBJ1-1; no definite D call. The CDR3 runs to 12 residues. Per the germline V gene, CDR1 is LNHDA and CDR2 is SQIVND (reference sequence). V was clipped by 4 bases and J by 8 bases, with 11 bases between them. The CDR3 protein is CASSTLGREAFF. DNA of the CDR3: TGTGCCAGTAGTACGCTAGGCAGGGAAGCTTTCTTT.

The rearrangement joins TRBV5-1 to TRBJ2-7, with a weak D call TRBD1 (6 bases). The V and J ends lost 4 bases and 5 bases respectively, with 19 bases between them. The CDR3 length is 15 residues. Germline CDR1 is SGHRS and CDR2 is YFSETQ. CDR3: CASSLGGQGSNEQYF. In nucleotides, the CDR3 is TGCGCCAGCAGCCTTGGCGGGCAGGGGAGCAACGAGCAGTACTTC.

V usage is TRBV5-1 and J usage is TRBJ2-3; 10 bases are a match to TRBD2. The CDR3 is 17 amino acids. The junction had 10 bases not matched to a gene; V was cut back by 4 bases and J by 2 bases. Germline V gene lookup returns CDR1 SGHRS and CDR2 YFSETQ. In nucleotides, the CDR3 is TGCGCCAGCAGCGGGGGGGCCGGGACTAGCGACACAGATACGCAGTATTTT. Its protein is CASSGGAGTSDTDTQYF.

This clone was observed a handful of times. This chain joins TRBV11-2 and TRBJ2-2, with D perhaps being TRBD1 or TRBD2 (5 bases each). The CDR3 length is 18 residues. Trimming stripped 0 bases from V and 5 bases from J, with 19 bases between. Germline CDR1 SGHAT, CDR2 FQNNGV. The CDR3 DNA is TGTGCCAGCAGCTTAGATCTGGGGTGGGGACCGGATACCGGGGAGCTGTTTTTT. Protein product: CASSLDLGWGPDTGELFF.

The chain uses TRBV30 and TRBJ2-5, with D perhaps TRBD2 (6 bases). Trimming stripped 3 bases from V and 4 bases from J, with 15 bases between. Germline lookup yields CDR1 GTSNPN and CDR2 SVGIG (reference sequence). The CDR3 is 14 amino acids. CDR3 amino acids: CAWSPLRGGETQYF. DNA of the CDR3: TGTGCCTGGAGCCCCCTTCGGGGAGGAGAGACCCAGTACTTC.

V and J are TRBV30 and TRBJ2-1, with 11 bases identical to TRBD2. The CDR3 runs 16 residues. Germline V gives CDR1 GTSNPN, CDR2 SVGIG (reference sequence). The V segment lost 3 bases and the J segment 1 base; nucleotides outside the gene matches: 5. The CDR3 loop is CAWRRLAGGSYNEQFF. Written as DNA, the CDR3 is TGTGCCTGGAGGAGGCTAGCGGGAGGTTCCTACAATGAGCAGTTCTTC.

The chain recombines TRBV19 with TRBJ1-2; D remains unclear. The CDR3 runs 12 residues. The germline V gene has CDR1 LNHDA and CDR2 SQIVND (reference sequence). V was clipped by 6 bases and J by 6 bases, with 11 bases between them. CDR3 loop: CASSLRTDGYTF. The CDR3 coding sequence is TGTGCCAGTAGCCTCCGTACTGATGGCTACACCTTC.

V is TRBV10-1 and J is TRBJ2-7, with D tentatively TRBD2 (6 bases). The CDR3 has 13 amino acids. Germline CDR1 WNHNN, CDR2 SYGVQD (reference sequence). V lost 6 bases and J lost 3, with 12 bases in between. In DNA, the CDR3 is TGCGCCAGCAGCGCCTGGGGGGACTACGAGCAGTACTTC. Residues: CASSAWGDYEQYF.

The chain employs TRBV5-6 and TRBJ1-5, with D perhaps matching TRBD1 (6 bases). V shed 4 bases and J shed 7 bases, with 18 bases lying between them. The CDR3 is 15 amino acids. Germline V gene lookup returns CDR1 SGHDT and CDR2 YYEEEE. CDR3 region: CASSPSGGRYQPQHF. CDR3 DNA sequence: TGTGCCAGCAGCCCCTCGGGGGGGCGGTACCAGCCCCAGCATTTT.